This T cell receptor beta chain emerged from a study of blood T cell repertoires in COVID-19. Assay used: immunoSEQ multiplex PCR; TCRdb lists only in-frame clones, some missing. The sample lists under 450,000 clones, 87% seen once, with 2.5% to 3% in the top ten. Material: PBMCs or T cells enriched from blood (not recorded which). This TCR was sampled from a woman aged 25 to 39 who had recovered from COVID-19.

The CDR3 bases are TGTGCCAGCAGCCAGAGGGTTCGCATCACCGGGGAGCTGTTTTTT. This translates into CASSQRVRITGELFF. The chain carries TRBV3-1 (or the pseudogene TRBV3-2) and TRBJ2-2, with D possibly matching TRBD2 (5 bases). The V gene lost 3 bases and the J gene lost 4 bases, with 12 bases spanning the gap. The CDR3 consists of 15 residues. CDR1 LGHDT and CDR2 YNNKEL come from the germline V gene (reference sequence).